These 19 T cell receptor beta chains were sequenced from one sample in a study of blood T cell repertoires in COVID-19. The method was immunoSEQ multiplex PCR; TCRdb's version includes in-frame clones alone and lacks a portion of them. The table lists over 200,000 clones, around nine tenths of them singletons. Sequenced: peripheral blood. The receptors come from a man in his 60s with COVID-19, enrolled during active disease.

This chain connects TRBV15 to TRBJ2-4; D perhaps matches TRBD2 (6 bases). V was clipped by 1 base and J by 1 base, with 14 bases between them. There are 17 residues in the CDR3. Germline CDR1 and CDR2: LNHNV and YYDKDF (reference sequence). CDR3 residues: CATSRVGAGRAKNIQYF. CDR3 nucleotides: TGTGCCACCAGCAGAGTGGGTGCGGGGCGGGCCAAAAACATTCAGTACTTC. The whole variable domain, remainder taken from reference TRBV15 and TRBJ2-4, is DAMVIQNPRYQVTQFGKPVTLSCSQTLNHNVMYWYQQKSSQAPKLLFHYYDKDFNNEADTPDNFQSRRPNTSFCFLDIRSPGLGDTAMYLCATSRVGAGRAKNIQYFGAGTRLSVL.

The chain employs TRBV14 and TRBJ1-2, with 7 bases lining up with TRBD1. The CDR3 spans 14 residues. CDR1 is SGHDN, CDR2 FVKESK, per germline. The V and J ends lost 4 bases and 8 bases, in that order; junction bases with no gene match: 10. CDR3 in amino acids: CASSLQQGLNGYTF. The CDR3 coding sequence is TGTGCCAGCAGCCTTCAACAGGGGTTGAACGGCTACACCTTC.

In its sample, this clone was seen once. V is TRBV10-3 and J is TRBJ1-2; TRBD1 agrees at 7 bases. The CDR3 consists of 15 residues. Trimming at V came to 4 bases and at J to 2 bases, leaving 7 bases not matched to a gene. Per germline, CDR1 ENHRY and CDR2 SYGVKD. CDR3 sequence: CAISGGDSQNYGYTF. In DNA form, the CDR3 reads TGTGCCATCAGTGGGGGGGACAGCCAGAACTATGGCTACACCTTC.

This chain connects TRBV5-1 to TRBJ2-1, with TRBD2 identical over 8 bases. V lost 0 bases to trimming and J lost 4 bases; unmatched junction nucleotides: 3. This CDR3 is built from 15 residues. Germline CDR1 SGHRS, CDR2 YFSETQ. CDR3 bases: TGCGCCAGCAGCTTGGTGGCGGGGGGATACAATGAGCAGTTCTTC. Translation: CASSLVAGGYNEQFF. Full variable domain (remainder filled in from reference TRBV5-1 and TRBJ2-1): KAGVTQTPRYLIKTRGQQVTLSCSPISGHRSVSWYQQTPGQGLQFLFEYFSETQRNKGNFPGRFSGRQFSNSRSEMNVSTLELGDSALYLCASSLVAGGYNEQFFGPGTRLTVL.

This clone was detected only a few times. This chain connects TRBV5-6 to TRBJ1-3; tentative D call: TRBD1 (5 bases). Germline CDR1 is SGHDT and CDR2 is YYEEEE. This CDR3 is 16 amino acids long. V was shortened by 3 bases and J by 5 bases, with 18 bases between the two germline ends. CDR3: CASSSRQSYERNTIYF. The DNA for the CDR3 is TGTGCCAGCAGCTCGAGACAGTCATATGAGAGAAACACCATATATTTT.

This chain connects TRBV7-2 to TRBJ2-3; D is perhaps TRBD1 (6 bases). V was trimmed by 1 base and J by 3 bases, leaving 11 bases between them. The CDR3 totals 15 residues. Germline CDR1 and CDR2: SGHTA and FQGNSA. The CDR3 DNA sequence: TGTGCCAGCAGCTTAGTCGGCCAGGGGACAGATACGCAGTATTTT. It specifies CASSLVGQGTDTQYF.

J is TRBJ1-2 and V is TRBV19, with 7 bases aligning to TRBD1. CDR1 LNHDA and CDR2 SQIVND come from the germline V gene (reference sequence). This CDR3 has 16 amino acids. Germline trimming cut 4 bases from V and 5 bases from J; bases unmatched to any gene: 13. The chain's CDR3 is CASSTPLRQGGYGYTF. The CDR3 DNA reads as TGTGCCAGTAGTACACCCCTCAGACAGGGTGGGTATGGCTACACCTTC.

V usage is TRBV19 and J usage is TRBJ2-3; TRBD2 aligns across 15 bases. V dropped 7 bases and J dropped 1; count of bases not matched to a gene: 9. The CDR3 loop spans 18 amino acids. Germline V gene lookup returns CDR1 LNHDA and CDR2 SQIVND (reference sequence). The DNA for the CDR3 is TGTGCCAGTACCAAGGGGACTAGCGGGAGGTGGGGCACAGATACGCAGTATTTT. The encoded protein is CASTKGTSGRWGTDTQYF. The full variable domain, in which reference TRBV19 and TRBJ2-3 provide the parts outside the CDR3, is DGGITQSPKYLFRKEGQNVTLSCEQNLNHDAMYWYRQDPGQGLRLIYYSQIVNDFQKGDIAEGYSVSREKKESFPLTVTSAQKNPTAFYLCASTKGTSGRWGTDTQYFGPGTRLTVL.

J is TRBJ2-7 and V is TRBV7-9, with 9 positions matching TRBD1. The length of the CDR3 is 14 residues. The V gene's germline CDR1 is SEHNR and CDR2 FQNEAQ (reference sequence). The junction had 6 bases not matched to a gene; V was cut back by 4 bases and J by 5 bases. DNA of the CDR3: TGTGCCAGCAGCTCCGACAGGGGGGAAAACGAGCAGTACTTC. It yields the protein CASSSDRGENEQYF.

The chain couples TRBV29-1 to TRBJ2-2; 11 bases agree with TRBD2. The CDR3 length is 15 residues. V dropped 5 bases and J dropped 4; count of bases not matched to a gene: 6. Germline CDR1 and CDR2: SQVTM and ANQGSEA. CDR3 nucleotide sequence: TGCAGCGTTCTCCTAGCGGGGGGCGTCACCGGGGAGCTGTTTTTT. The encoded protein is CSVLLAGGVTGELFF.

There are a few counts of this clone. J is TRBJ2-1 and V is TRBV19; TRBD2 matches at 8 bases. Germline loops: CDR1 LNHDA, CDR2 SQIVND (reference sequence). The CDR3 loop spans 15 amino acids. After removal of 1 base from V and 5 bases from J, the junction contained 4 bases not matched to a gene. The CDR3 sequence is CASSIGLAGHNEQFF. CDR3 DNA: TGTGCCAGTAGTATAGGGCTAGCGGGCCACAATGAGCAGTTCTTC.

CDR3 in amino acids: CASSYGGSARVDTQYF. The CDR3 DNA follows: TGTGCCAGCAGTTATGGCGGGTCTGCGCGGGTGGATACGCAGTATTTT. The chain joins TRBV6-2 or TRBV6-3 to TRBJ2-3, with D possibly matching TRBD2 (5 bases). V was cut by 3 bases and J by 6 bases, with 19 bases left in between. The CDR3 is made up of 16 amino acids. CDR1 is MNHEY, CDR2 SVGEGT, per germline.

A single count supports this clone. The gene calls are TRBV7-8 and TRBJ1-5; D is unclear. Germline V gene lookup returns CDR1 SGHVS and CDR2 FQNEAQ. V lost 2 bases and J 1 base, leaving 3 bases between the germline ends. This CDR3 region has 13 residues. CDR3 in amino acids: CASSLSSNQPQHF. In DNA form, the CDR3 reads TGTGCCAGCAGCTTATCGAGCAATCAGCCCCAGCATTTT.

This clone was detected only once. DNA of the CDR3: TGCGCCAGCAGCCACCCCTCCCCAGGGGGTGGGATAACCGGGGAGCTGTTTTTT. Protein sequence: CASSHPSPGGGITGELFF. The gene calls are TRBV4-3 and TRBJ2-2, with 7 bases fitting TRBD1. The CDR3 totals 18 residues. J lost 5 bases, V lost 3 bases, and 15 bases had no gene match. CDR1 and CDR2 from the germline V gene are LGHNA and YSLEER.

This chain connects TRBV5-6 to TRBJ2-1; the match to TRBD1 covers 7 bases. The CDR3 consists of 16 residues. Germline V gives CDR1 SGHDT, CDR2 YYEEEE. J was trimmed by 4 bases and V by 5 bases; bases with no gene match: 12. The chain's CDR3 is CASRPIQDRRYNEQFF. CDR3 DNA sequence: TGTGCCAGCAGACCGATCCAGGACAGGCGATACAATGAGCAGTTCTTC.

V gene TRBV5-8 combines with J gene TRBJ1-1, with 8 positions matching TRBD1. Germline lookup yields CDR1 SGHTS and CDR2 YDEGEE. This CDR3 comprises 16 residues. The ends lost 1 base at V and 5 bases at J; junction bases unmatched: 10. CDR3 nucleotides: TGTGCCAGCAGCTTGAAGTCAGGGGGCGTAGGAACTGAAGCTTTCTTT. This gives the protein CASSLKSGGVGTEAFF.

This clone was observed once. The chain uses TRBV19 and TRBJ1-1; a possible D gene is TRBD1 (5 bases). This CDR3 is 16 amino acids long. V lost 1 base and J 1 base, leaving 13 bases between the germline ends. Per germline, CDR1 LNHDA and CDR2 SQIVND (reference sequence). The CDR3 loop is CASSIVGYGGNTEAFF. CDR3 sequence (DNA): TGTGCCAGTAGTATAGTGGGTTACGGGGGGAACACTGAAGCTTTCTTT.

The chain recombines TRBV29-1 with TRBJ2-7, with TRBD1 identical over 11 bases. The CDR3 covers 14 residues. Germline V gene sequence: CDR1 SQVTM, CDR2 ANQGSEA. V was pared by 6 bases and J by 7 bases, with 11 bases of the junction left unmatched. The CDR3 reads CSVGPGTGGREQYF. CDR3 nucleotide sequence: TGCAGCGTGGGGCCCGGGACAGGGGGAAGGGAGCAGTACTTC.

V gene TRBV18 combines with J gene TRBJ2-1; no reliable D call. CDR3 length equals 16 residues. Germline assignment: CDR1 KGHSH and CDR2 LQKENI. The V end was cut by 0 bases, the J end by 0 bases, with 9 bases between. The CDR3 DNA sequence: TGTGCCAGCTCACCACCTGGGTGGAGCTCCTACAATGAGCAGTTCTTC. Its translation is CASSPPGWSSYNEQFF.